This T cell receptor beta chain comes out of a study of regulatory T cells in long-lasting Graves disease. Time point: newly diagnosed GD, antithyroid drugs for less than 3 months. Researchers made the TCR library from RNA that was extracted from PBMCs. Germline values: CDR1 MGHRA, CDR2 YSYEKL. V was shortened by 0 bases and J by 1 base, with 15 bases between the two germline ends. The CDR3 has 17 residues. Combining iRepertoire HTBI primers with Arm-PCR of CDR3 regions, the authors built TCR beta libraries. TCRdb reprocessed the multiplex PCR reads with MiXCR, giving one entry per CDR3 protein. The top ten clones hold roughly 8% of a sample with around 420,000 distinct CDR3 sequences, around 16% of them seen once. The sample was also linked to a second study, of T cells in Graves' hyperthyroidism and ophthalmopathy. That paper notes: First-round RT-PCR of the TCR CDR3 relied on the HTBI primer set. From stable hyperthyroidism, ophthalmopathy was set apart by a 13 V-J model.

The genes are TRBV4-1 and TRBJ1-1; a weak D match, TRBD1 (5 bases). The TCR comes from a woman between 40 and 50 years old with Graves disease. The starting material was peripheral blood mononuclear cells (PBMCs), obtained at new diagnosis, from a patient treated with antithyroid drugs. CDR3 sequence reads: CASSQDRGWTTNTEAFF. In nucleotides, the CDR3 is TGCGCCAGCAGCCAAGATCGGGGCTGGACAACGAACACTGAAGCTTTCTTT.